The clone carrying this T cell receptor beta chain was observed a handful of times. Its antigen is not known. The treatment denotes: oral pan-JAK inhibitor, 5-10 mg twice daily. The germline V gene encodes CDR1 LNHNV and CDR2 YYDKDF (reference sequence). The V end lost 5 bases, the J end lost 2 bases, and 23 bases lay between the germline ends. The CDR3 spans 18 residues. These data belong to a study of CD8+ T cells in alopecia areata. Background on the study: By percentage of affected scalp area, the severity of treated patients was scored.

Findings of the study overall: Especially in alopecia totalis/universalis, lesional scalp showed greater clonality than normal scalp did. Administration of tofacitinib significantly diminished scalp clonality and expanded CD8+ clones within the top 100.

cDNA serving as the sequencing template came from extracted, reverse transcribed RNA. Profiling relied on immunoSEQ multiplex PCR, and the TCRdb table lists in-frame clones only, not all of them. Among more than 200,000 clones listed, approximately 47% were seen once. The V call is TRBV15, the J call TRBJ2-3, with D unresolved. The sample in question was CD4+ T cells sorted from blood, obtained at approximately week 37, from a patient treated with tofacitinib. This TCR was recovered from a human donor with alopecia areata. The CDR3 coding sequence is TGTGCCACCAGCCCCCGAAGGGTTGAGCGACAAATCACAGATACGCAGTATTTT. It specifies CATSPRRVERQITDTQYF.